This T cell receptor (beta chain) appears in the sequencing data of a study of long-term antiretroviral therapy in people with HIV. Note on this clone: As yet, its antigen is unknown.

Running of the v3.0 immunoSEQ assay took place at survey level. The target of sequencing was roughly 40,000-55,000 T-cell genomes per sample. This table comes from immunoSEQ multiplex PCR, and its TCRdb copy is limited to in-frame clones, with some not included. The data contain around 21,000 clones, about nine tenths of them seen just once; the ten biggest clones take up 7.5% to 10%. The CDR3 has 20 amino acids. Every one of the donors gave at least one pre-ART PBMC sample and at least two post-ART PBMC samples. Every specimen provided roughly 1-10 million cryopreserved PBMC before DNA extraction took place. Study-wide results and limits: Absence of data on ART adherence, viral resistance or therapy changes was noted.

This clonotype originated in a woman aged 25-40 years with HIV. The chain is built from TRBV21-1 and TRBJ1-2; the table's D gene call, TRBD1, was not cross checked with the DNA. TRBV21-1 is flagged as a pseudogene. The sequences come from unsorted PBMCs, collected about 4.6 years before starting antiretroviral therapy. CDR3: CAISFKTARVIVTANYGYTF. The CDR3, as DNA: TGTGCCATCTCCTTCAAGACGGCTCGCGTGATCGTTACAGCTAACTATGGCTACACCTTC.